The clone carrying this TCR beta chain was observed many times. The entry originates in a study of prognosis after radiotherapy for stage I lung cancer. For the study at large: Patients were 10 to 15 men and more than 5 women aged about 50 to 85, median 74.5 years.

Starting from genomic DNA, TCR beta CDR3 was amplified through two-round multiplex PCR. For every TRBV and TRBJ gene, a specific primer was used in first-round PCR. One entry per CDR3 protein results from TCRdb running MiXCR on the multiplex PCR reads. The sample consists of roughly 27,000 distinct CDR3 sequences, about 45% of them appearing once. This CDR3 has 15 amino acids. In germline, CDR1 is DFQATT, CDR2 SNEGSKA (reference sequence). J gave up 3 bases and V 5 bases, and 5 bases lay outside the gene matches. The clonotype was recovered from a donor over 45 with non-small cell lung cancer. The chain links TRBV20-1 to TRBJ1-4, with 11 bases matching TRBD1. The sequencing here drew on PBMCs, taken before or after stereotactic body radiation therapy (not recorded which). The CDR3 loop reads CSARGQGAANEKLFF. In DNA, the CDR3 is TGCAGTGCTCGAGGACAGGGGGCAGCTAATGAAAAACTGTTTTTT.